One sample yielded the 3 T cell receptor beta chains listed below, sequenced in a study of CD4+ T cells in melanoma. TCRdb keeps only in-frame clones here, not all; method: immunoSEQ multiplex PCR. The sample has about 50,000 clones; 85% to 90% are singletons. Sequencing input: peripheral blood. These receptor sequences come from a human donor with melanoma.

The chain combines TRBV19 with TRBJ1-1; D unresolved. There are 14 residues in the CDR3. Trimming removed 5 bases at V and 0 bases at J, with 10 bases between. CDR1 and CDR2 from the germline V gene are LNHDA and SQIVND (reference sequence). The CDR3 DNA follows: TGTGCCAGTAGTTTGCGGTACATGAACACTGAAGCTTTCTTT. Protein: CASSLRYMNTEAFF.

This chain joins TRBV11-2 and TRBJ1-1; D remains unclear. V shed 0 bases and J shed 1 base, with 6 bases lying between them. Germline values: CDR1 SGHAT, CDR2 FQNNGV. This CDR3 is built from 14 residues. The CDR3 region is CASSLETANTEAFF. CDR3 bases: TGTGCCAGCAGCTTAGAGACGGCGAACACTGAAGCTTTCTTT.

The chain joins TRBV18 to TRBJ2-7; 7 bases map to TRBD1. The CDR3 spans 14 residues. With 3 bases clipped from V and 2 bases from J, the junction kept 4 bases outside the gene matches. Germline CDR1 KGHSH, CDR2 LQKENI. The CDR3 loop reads CASSPGTATYEQYF. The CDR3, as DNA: TGTGCCAGCTCACCCGGGACAGCCACCTACGAGCAGTACTTC. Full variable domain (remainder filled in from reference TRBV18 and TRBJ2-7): NAGVMQNPRHLVRRRGQEARLRCSPMKGHSHVYWYRQLPEEGLKFMVYLQKENIIDESGMPKERFSAEFPKEGPSILRIQQVVRGDSAAYFCASSPGTATYEQYFGPGTRLTVT.